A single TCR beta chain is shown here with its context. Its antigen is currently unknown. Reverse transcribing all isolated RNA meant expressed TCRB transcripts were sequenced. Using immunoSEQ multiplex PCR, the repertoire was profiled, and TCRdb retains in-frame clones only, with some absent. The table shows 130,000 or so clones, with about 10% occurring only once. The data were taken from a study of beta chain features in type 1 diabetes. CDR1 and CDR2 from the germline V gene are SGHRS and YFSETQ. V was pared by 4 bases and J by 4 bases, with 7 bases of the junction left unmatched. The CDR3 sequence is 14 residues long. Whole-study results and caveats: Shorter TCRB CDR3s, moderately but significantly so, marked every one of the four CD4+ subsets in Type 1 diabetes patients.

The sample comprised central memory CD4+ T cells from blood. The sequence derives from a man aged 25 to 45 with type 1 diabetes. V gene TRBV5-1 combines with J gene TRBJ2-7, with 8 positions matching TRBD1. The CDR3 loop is CASSVTGVSYEQYF. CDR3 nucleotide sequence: TGCGCCAGCAGCGTGACAGGGGTGAGTTACGAGCAGTACTTC.